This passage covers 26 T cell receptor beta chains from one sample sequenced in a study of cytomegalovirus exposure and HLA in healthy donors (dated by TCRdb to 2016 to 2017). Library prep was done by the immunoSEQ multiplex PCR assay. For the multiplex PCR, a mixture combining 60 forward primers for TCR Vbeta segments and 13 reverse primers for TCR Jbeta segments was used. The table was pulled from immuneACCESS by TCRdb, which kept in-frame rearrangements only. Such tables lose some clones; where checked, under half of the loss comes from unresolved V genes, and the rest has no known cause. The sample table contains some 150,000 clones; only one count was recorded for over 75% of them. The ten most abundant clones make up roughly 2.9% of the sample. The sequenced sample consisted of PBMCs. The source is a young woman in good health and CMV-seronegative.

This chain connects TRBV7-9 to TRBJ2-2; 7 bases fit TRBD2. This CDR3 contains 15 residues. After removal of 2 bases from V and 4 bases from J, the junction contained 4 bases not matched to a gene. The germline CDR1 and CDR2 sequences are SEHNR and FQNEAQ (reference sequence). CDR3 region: CASSLTGGFTGELFF. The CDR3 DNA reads TGTGCCAGCAGCTTAACGGGAGGTTTCACCGGGGAGCTGTTTTTT.

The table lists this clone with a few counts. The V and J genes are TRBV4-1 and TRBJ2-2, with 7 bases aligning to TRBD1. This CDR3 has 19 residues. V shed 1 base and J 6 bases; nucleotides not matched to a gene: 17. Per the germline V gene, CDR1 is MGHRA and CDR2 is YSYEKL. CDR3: CASSQGGRQGAAGAGELFF. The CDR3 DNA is TGCGCCAGCAGCCAAGGGGGCCGACAGGGAGCCGCAGGGGCCGGGGAGCTGTTTTTT.

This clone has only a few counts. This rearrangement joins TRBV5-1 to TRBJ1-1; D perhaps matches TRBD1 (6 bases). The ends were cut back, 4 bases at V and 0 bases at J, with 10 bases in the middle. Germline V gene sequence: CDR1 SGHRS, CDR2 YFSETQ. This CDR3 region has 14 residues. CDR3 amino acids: CASSRDTLNTEAFF. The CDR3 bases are TGCGCCAGCAGCCGGGACACACTGAACACTGAAGCTTTCTTT.

CDR3 protein: CATRGPIYEQYF. The CDR3 DNA reads as TGTGCCACTAGGGGCCCTATCTACGAGCAGTACTTC. This chain uses TRBV28 with TRBJ2-7, with D perhaps matching TRBD1 (5 bases). V gave up 10 bases and J gave up 3 bases, with 13 bases separating them. Germline-derived CDR1 and CDR2 are MDHEN and SYDVKM. The CDR3 is made up of 12 amino acids.

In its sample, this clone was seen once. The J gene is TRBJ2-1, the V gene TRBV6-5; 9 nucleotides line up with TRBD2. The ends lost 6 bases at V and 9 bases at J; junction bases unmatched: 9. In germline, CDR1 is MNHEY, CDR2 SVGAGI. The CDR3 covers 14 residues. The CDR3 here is CASSVTAGGGEQFF. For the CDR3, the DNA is TGTGCCAGCAGCGTAACGGCGGGGGGGGGTGAGCAGTTCTTC.

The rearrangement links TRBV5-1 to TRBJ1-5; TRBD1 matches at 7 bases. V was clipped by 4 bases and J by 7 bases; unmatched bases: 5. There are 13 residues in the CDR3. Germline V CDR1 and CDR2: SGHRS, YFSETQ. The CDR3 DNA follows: TGCGCCAGCAGCCGGACAGGAAACCAGCCCCAGCATTTT. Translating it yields CASSRTGNQPQHF.

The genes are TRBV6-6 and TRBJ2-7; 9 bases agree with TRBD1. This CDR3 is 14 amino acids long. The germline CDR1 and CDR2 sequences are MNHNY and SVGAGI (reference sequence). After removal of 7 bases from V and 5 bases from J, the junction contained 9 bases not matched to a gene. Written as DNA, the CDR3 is TGTGCCAGCACGTTTACCGGGACAGGGAACGAGCAGTACTTC. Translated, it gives CASTFTGTGNEQYF.

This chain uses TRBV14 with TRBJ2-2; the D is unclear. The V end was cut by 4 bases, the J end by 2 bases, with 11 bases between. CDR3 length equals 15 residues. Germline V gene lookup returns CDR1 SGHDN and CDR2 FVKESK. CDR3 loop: CASSLDGDNTGELFF. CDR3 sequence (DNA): TGTGCCAGCAGCCTCGACGGAGACAACACCGGGGAGCTGTTTTTT.

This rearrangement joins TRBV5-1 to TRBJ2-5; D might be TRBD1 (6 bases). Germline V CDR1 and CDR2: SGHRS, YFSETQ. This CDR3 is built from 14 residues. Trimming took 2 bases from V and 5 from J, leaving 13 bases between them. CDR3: CASSFPGAGETQYF. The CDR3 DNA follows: TGCGCCAGCAGCTTCCCAGGGGCTGGGGAGACCCAGTACTTC.

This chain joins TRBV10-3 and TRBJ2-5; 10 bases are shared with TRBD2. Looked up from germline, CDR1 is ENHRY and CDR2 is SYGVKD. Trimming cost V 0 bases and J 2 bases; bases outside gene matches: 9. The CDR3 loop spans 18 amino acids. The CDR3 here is CAISESSLVAGGQETQYF. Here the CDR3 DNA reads TGTGCCATCAGTGAGTCGAGCCTTGTAGCGGGGGGACAAGAGACCCAGTACTTC.

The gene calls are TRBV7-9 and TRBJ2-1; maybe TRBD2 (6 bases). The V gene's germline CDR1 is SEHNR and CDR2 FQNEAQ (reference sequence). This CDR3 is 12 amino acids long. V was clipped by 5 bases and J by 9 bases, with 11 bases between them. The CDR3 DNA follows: TGTGCCAGCAGCCGACTAGTTATTGAGCAGTTCTTC. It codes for CASSRLVIEQFF.

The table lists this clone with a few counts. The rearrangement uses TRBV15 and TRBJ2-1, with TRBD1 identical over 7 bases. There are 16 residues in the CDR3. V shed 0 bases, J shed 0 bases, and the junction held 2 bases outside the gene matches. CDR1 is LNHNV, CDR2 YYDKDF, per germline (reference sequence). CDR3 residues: CATSRDAGGSYNEQFF. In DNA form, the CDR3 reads TGTGCCACCAGCAGAGACGCAGGGGGCTCCTACAATGAGCAGTTCTTC.

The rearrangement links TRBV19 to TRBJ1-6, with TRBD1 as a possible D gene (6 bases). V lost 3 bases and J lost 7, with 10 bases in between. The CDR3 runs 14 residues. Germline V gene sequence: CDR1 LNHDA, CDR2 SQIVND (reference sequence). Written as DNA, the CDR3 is TGTGCCAGTAGTATTTCGGGGGGCAATTCACCCCTCCACTTT. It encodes CASSISGGNSPLHF.

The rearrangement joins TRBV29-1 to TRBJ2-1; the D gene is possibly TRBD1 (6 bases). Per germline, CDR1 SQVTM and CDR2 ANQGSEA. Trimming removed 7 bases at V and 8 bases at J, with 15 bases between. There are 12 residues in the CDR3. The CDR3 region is CSGRQVGHEQFF. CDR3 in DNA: TGCAGCGGACGACAGGTCGGGCATGAGCAGTTCTTC.

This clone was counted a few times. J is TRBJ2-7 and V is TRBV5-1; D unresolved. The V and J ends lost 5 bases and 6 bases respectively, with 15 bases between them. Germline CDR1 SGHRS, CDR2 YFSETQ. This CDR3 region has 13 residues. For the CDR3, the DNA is TGCGCCAGCAGTTTCCGTGGTGAGGCCGAGCAGTACTTC. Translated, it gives CASSFRGEAEQYF.

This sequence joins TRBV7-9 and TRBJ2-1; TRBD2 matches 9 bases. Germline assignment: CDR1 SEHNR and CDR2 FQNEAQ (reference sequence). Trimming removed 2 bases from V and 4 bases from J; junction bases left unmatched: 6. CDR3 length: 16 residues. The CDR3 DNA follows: TGTGCCAGCAGCTTACTTCTAGCGGGGTCGTACAATGAGCAGTTCTTC. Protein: CASSLLLAGSYNEQFF.

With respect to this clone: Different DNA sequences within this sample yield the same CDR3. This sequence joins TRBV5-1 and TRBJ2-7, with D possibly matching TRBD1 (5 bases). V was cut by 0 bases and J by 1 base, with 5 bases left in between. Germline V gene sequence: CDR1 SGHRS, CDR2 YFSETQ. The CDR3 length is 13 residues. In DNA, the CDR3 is TGCGCCAGCAGCTTGGGACAGTCCTACGAGCAGTACTTC. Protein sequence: CASSLGQSYEQYF.

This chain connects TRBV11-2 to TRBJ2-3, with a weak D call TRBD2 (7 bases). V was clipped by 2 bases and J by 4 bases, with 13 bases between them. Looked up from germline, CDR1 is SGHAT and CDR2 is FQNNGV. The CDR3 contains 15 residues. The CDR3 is CASSLLGGPSDTQYF. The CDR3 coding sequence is TGTGCCAGCAGCTTATTGGGGGGGCCCTCAGATACGCAGTATTTT.

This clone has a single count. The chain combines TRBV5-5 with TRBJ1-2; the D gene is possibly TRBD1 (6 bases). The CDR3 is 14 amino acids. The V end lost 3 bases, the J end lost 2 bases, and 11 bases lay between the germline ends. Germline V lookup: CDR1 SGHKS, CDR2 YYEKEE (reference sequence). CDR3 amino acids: CASSWLTGNYGYTF. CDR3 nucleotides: TGTGCCAGCAGCTGGCTAACAGGGAACTATGGCTACACCTTC.

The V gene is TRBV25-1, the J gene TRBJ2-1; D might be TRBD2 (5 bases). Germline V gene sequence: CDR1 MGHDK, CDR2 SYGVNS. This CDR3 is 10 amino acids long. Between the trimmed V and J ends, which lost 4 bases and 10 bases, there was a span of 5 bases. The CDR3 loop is CASSGEEQFF. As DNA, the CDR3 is TGTGCCAGCAGTGGGGAGGAGCAGTTCTTC.

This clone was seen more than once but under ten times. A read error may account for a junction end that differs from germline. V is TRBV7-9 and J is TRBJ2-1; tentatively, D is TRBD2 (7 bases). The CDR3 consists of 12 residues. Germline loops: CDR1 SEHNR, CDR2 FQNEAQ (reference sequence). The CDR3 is CSSSLGGGEQFF. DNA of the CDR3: TGTTCCAGCAGCTTAGGGGGGGGAGAGCAGTTCTTC.

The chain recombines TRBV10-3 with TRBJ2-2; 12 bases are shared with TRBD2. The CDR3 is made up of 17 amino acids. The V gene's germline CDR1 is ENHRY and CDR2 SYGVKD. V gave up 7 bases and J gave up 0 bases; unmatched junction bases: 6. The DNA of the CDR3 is TGTGCCATCACCCGGACTAGCGGGGTCGCGAACACCGGGGAGCTGTTTTTT. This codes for CAITRTSGVANTGELFF.

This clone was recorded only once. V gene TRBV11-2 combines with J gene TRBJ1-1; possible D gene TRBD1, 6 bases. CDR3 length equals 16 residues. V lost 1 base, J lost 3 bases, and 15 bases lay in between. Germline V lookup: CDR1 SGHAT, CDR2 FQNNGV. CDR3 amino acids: CASSLGRDNHHTEAFF. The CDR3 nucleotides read TGTGCCAGCAGCTTAGGCAGGGACAACCATCACACTGAAGCTTTCTTT.

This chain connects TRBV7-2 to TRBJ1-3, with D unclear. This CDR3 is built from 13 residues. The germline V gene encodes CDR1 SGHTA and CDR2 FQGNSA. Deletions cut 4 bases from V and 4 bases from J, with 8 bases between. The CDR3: CASSSEQGNTIYF. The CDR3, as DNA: TGTGCCAGCAGCTCAGAACAGGGAAACACCATATATTTT.

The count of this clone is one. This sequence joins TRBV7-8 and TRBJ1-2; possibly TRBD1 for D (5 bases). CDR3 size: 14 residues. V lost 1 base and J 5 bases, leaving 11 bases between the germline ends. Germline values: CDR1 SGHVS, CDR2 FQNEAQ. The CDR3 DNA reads TGTGCCAGCAGCTTAGTTACAGGATTTTATGGCTACACCTTC. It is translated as CASSLVTGFYGYTF.

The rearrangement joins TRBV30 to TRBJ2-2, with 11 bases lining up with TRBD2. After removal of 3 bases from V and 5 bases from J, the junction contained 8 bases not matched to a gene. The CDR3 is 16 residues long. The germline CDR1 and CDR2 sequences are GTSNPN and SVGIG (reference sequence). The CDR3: CAWSLAGGPPTGELFF. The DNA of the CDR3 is TGTGCCTGGAGCTTAGCGGGAGGGCCACCAACCGGGGAGCTGTTTTTT.